A single sample gave rise to the 22 T cell receptor beta chains below, sequenced in a study of CD8 T cells in Susac syndrome. After extraction with the RNeasy kit, roughly 0.45 to 1 ug of the RNA was reverse transcribed using random hexamers. TCRdb analysed the immunoSEQ multiplex PCR reads with MiXCR anew, one entry per CDR3 protein. Of more than 150,000 distinct CDR3 sequences listed, 85% to 95% were seen once; the top ten hold 0.16%. Sequences were obtained from CD4+ T cells from PBMCs. Every receptor here comes from a human donor with Susac syndrome.

The chain carries TRBV15 and TRBJ1-2, with 7 bases matching TRBD1. The V gene end was trimmed by 3 bases and the J gene end by 2 bases; junction bases not matched to a gene: 3. Germline V CDR1 and CDR2: LNHNV, YYDKDF (reference sequence). There are 14 residues in the CDR3. The CDR3: CATSSPGQNYGYTF. DNA of the CDR3: TGTGCCACCAGCAGCCCGGGACAGAACTATGGCTACACCTTC.

The count of this clonotype is one. The chain uses TRBV15 and TRBJ1-1; the D is unclear. The CDR3 contains 12 residues. Trimming removed 0 bases from V and 10 bases from J, with 9 bases in between. Per the germline V gene, CDR1 is LNHNV and CDR2 is YYDKDF (reference sequence). CDR3 sequence reads: CATSRDGFRAFF. The DNA for the CDR3 is TGTGCCACCAGCAGAGATGGGTTCCGAGCTTTCTTT.

V gene TRBV11-2 combines with J gene TRBJ2-1, with TRBD1 identical over 7 bases. The CDR3 length is 14 residues. After removal of 5 bases from V and 5 bases from J, the junction contained 6 bases not matched to a gene. Germline values: CDR1 SGHAT, CDR2 FQNNGV. The CDR3 is CASSRQGWDNEQFF. DNA of the CDR3: TGTGCCAGCAGCCGACAGGGATGGGACAATGAGCAGTTCTTC.

J is TRBJ1-6 and V is TRBV27; D is unclear. V was clipped by 6 bases and J by 13 bases, with 13 bases between them. Germline CDR1 MNHEY, CDR2 SMNVEV (reference sequence). The CDR3 is 12 amino acids. The CDR3 here is CASSLPRMPLHF. CDR3 coding DNA: TGTGCCAGCAGCCTACCCAGGATGCCCCTCCACTTT.

V usage is TRBV29-1 and J usage is TRBJ2-6; D is undetermined. Germline V gene lookup returns CDR1 SQVTM and CDR2 ANQGSEA. The CDR3 is 15 residues long. V lost 7 bases and J 4 bases, leaving 17 bases between the germline ends. CDR3 sequence reads: CSAESGSGGANVLTF. The CDR3 nucleotides read TGCAGCGCCGAATCTGGGTCCGGGGGGGCCAACGTCCTGACTTTC.

This clonotype was detected once. This chain connects TRBV10-1 to TRBJ1-2; D might be TRBD1 (5 bases). V shed 4 bases and J shed 3 bases, with 9 bases lying between them. The CDR3 covers 13 residues. Germline CDR1 is WNHNN and CDR2 is SYGVQD (reference sequence). The CDR3 here is CASSARVDYGYTF. In DNA form, the CDR3 reads TGCGCCAGCAGTGCCAGGGTTGACTATGGCTACACCTTC.

The J gene is TRBJ1-5, the V gene TRBV20-1; 7 positions agree with TRBD1. This CDR3 has 13 amino acids. With V trimmed by 5 bases and J by 4 bases, 5 bases remained unmatched. Germline loops: CDR1 DFQATT, CDR2 SNEGSKA (reference sequence). CDR3 protein: CSASSGQNQPQHF. CDR3 coding DNA: TGCAGTGCTTCCTCGGGACAGAATCAGCCCCAGCATTTT.

The chain combines TRBV29-1 with TRBJ2-3, with 8 positions matching TRBD2. Germline CDR1 SQVTM, CDR2 ANQGSEA. After removal of 5 bases from V and 6 bases from J, the junction contained 1 base not matched to a gene. CDR3 size: 11 residues. The chain's CDR3 is CSVRLADTQYF. DNA of the CDR3: TGCAGCGTTAGACTAGCGGATACGCAGTATTTT.

V usage is TRBV29-1 and J usage is TRBJ1-5, with D possibly being TRBD1 (6 bases). Between the trimmed V and J ends, which lost 6 bases and 3 bases, there was a span of 12 bases. The germline gives CDR1 SQVTM, CDR2 ANQGSEA. This CDR3 has 13 residues. CDR3 in amino acids: CSVGTNLNQPQHF. The CDR3 bases are TGCAGCGTAGGGACAAACCTCAATCAGCCCCAGCATTTT.

The chain links TRBV29-1 to TRBJ2-7; D might be TRBD1 (5 bases). CDR3 length equals 13 residues. V shed 4 bases and J shed 9 bases, with 19 bases lying between them. CDR1 and CDR2 (germline): SQVTM, ANQGSEA. The CDR3 DNA reads TGCAGCGTTGCTGCGGACATCAACTCGGGGCAGTACTTC. Protein product: CSVAADINSGQYF.

The DNA for the CDR3 is TGTGCCAGCAGTTTGTACCCAGGGCCCCAAGAGACCCAGTACTTC. It codes for CASSLYPGPQETQYF. The V gene is TRBV28, the J gene TRBJ2-5; maybe TRBD1 (5 bases). The CDR3 has 15 amino acids. Germline-derived CDR1 and CDR2 are MDHEN and SYDVKM. V lost 3 bases and J lost 1, with 12 bases in between.

The V and J genes are TRBV29-1 and TRBJ1-2, with no clear D. Between the trimmed V and J ends, which lost 4 bases and 2 bases, there was a span of 11 bases. The CDR3 runs to 13 residues. The germline V gene encodes CDR1 SQVTM and CDR2 ANQGSEA. The CDR3 region has the DNA TGCAGCGTTGCAACCCGATTAAACTATGGCTACACCTTC. Amino acid sequence: CSVATRLNYGYTF.

As concerns this clonotype: The junction does not match germline at one end; this may be a read error. J is TRBJ2-6 and V is TRBV7-2; D perhaps matches TRBD1 (5 bases). The CDR3 length is 17 residues. Per germline, CDR1 SGHTA and CDR2 FQGNSA. The DNA for the CDR3 is TGTGCCAGCAGCTTACGACAGTTAATCTCTGAGGCCAACGTCCTGACTTTC. It translates to CASSLRQLISEANVLTF.

This clonotype was counted a single time. The rearrangement joins TRBV7-2 to TRBJ1-6; D unresolved. This CDR3 has 11 amino acids. Germline V gene lookup returns CDR1 SGHTA and CDR2 FQGNSA. Between the trimmed V and J ends, which lost 3 bases and 7 bases, there was a span of 1 base. CDR3 bases: TGTGCCAGCAGCTTCAATTCACCCCTCCACTTT. This translates into CASSFNSPLHF.

The V call is TRBV9, the J call TRBJ1-4, with a weak D call TRBD1 (6 bases). The V end lost 4 bases, the J end lost 1 base, and 11 bases lay between the germline ends. CDR3 length: 15 residues. Germline V gene data show CDR1 as SGDLS and CDR2 as YYNGEE. The CDR3 region is CASSPRGGTNEKLFF. In nucleotides, the CDR3 is TGTGCCAGCAGCCCGAGGGGGGGAACTAATGAAAAACTGTTTTTT.

The chain uses TRBV20-1 and TRBJ1-2; no reliable D call. The V end lost 3 bases, the J end lost 6 bases, and 5 bases lay between the germline ends. The CDR3 sequence is 10 residues long. From germline, CDR1 is DFQATT and CDR2 SNEGSKA (reference sequence). The chain's CDR3 is CSASLDGYTF. CDR3 in DNA: TGCAGTGCTAGTCTCGATGGCTACACCTTC.

The chain has TRBV19 and TRBJ1-1, with no clear D. V lost 7 bases, J lost 0 bases, and 9 bases lay in between. Germline CDR1 reads LNHDA; CDR2 reads SQIVND (reference sequence). The CDR3 has 13 amino acids. As DNA, the CDR3 is TGTGCCAGTAAAATTCGGATGAACACTGAAGCTTTCTTT. Translation gives CASKIRMNTEAFF.

The chain links TRBV7-2 to TRBJ2-7; 7 bases are a match to TRBD1. Trimming removed 4 bases from V and 6 bases from J; junction bases left unmatched: 15. Germline V lookup: CDR1 SGHTA, CDR2 FQGNSA. CDR3 length equals 16 residues. The CDR3 loop is CASSSRTGQTPSEQYF. The DNA for the CDR3 is TGTGCCAGCAGCTCACGGACAGGACAAACGCCTAGCGAGCAGTACTTC.

V gene TRBV12-3 or TRBV12-4 combines with J gene TRBJ2-7; the D gene is possibly TRBD1 (6 bases). The V gene lost 8 bases and the J gene lost 7 bases, with 15 bases spanning the gap. This CDR3 contains 12 residues. CDR3 amino acids: CASARGVWEQYF. The DNA of the CDR3 is TGTGCCAGCGCCAGGGGAGTTTGGGAGCAGTACTTC.

The chain combines TRBV15 with TRBJ1-6; D is ambiguous. The V gene lost 2 bases and the J gene lost 11 bases, with 10 bases spanning the gap. Germline V CDR1 and CDR2: LNHNV, YYDKDF (reference sequence). CDR3 length equals 13 residues. The CDR3 loop reads CATSRSGRAPLHF. The DNA for the CDR3 is TGTGCCACCAGCAGATCCGGTAGGGCACCCCTCCACTTT.

This chain links TRBV6-5 with TRBJ1-1, with D tentatively TRBD1 (6 bases). With 2 bases removed from V and 0 bases from J, the gap between germline ends came to 13 bases. The CDR3 has 16 residues. CDR1 and CDR2 from the germline V gene are MNHEY and SVGAGI. The chain's CDR3 is CASSYLQTGMNTEAFF. The CDR3 DNA reads TGTGCCAGCAGTTACCTCCAGACAGGCATGAACACTGAAGCTTTCTTT.

J is TRBJ2-2 and V is TRBV7-9, with D perhaps TRBD2 (6 bases). Trimming cost V 4 bases and J 6 bases, with 12 bases left between them. Germline values: CDR1 SEHNR, CDR2 FQNEAQ (reference sequence). The CDR3 consists of 14 residues. CDR3 sequence: CASSSSREAGELFF. The CDR3 DNA is TGTGCCAGCAGCTCGTCCAGGGAGGCCGGGGAGCTGTTTTTT.